Sequencing of this T cell receptor beta chain was carried out in a study of blood T cell repertoires in COVID-19. Method: immunoSEQ multiplex PCR; TCRdb's copy keeps in-frame clones and lacks some. The sample yields 200,000 to 250,000 clones, 82% seen once. The J segment lost 3 bases and the V segment lost 1 base, leaving 7 bases of the junction unmatched. CDR1 and CDR2 from the germline V gene are SGHDT and YYEEEE. CDR3 size: 17 residues. The sequence derives from a woman older than 75 with acute or convalescent COVID-19. V usage is TRBV5-6 and J usage is TRBJ1-1, with 12 bases aligning to TRBD1. The sequenced sample was peripheral blood. The CDR3 region is CASSLIRDRGRYTEAFF. CDR3 in DNA: TGTGCCAGCAGCTTGATCAGGGACAGGGGGCGGTACACTGAAGCTTTCTTT.